Listed below are T cell receptor beta chains from one sample, sequenced in a study of T cells in Graves' hyperthyroidism and ophthalmopathy. TCRdb reprocessed the multiplex PCR reads via MiXCR and lists one record per CDR3 protein. The sample carries under 550,000 distinct CDR3 sequences, just under 20% recorded once. Sequenced: blood. The receptors here all came from a man aged 35 to 55 with Graves' ophthalmopathy. Both conserved end residues are part of each CDR3. The D gene is left open where the match is weak. The size field is filled for only some rows; it gives once, few, many or a size class.

V	D	J	size	DNA	CDR3
TRBV2	.	TRBJ2-4	few	TGTGCCAGCAGGGGACAATTAGGGGAAAACATTCAGTACTTC	CASRGQLGENIQYF
TRBV20-1	.	TRBJ2-3	few	TGCAGTGCTACCCGGGGATTTACCTACACAGATACGCAGTATTTT	CSATRGFTYTDTQYF
TRBV11-3	.	TRBJ2-7	.	TGTGCCAGCAGCTTCAGCCTGGCTAGTGCGGGCCCCTACGAGCAGTACTTC	CASSFSLASAGPYEQYF
TRBV6-2/TRBV6-3	TRBD2	TRBJ2-1	few	TGTGCCAGCAGTTTAGGTCTGAGCGGGGGGAATGAGCAGTTCTTC	CASSLGLSGGNEQFF
TRBV7-8	.	TRBJ2-7	.	TGTGCCAGCAGCGAACCGGGACGGGCTGCGCAGTACTTC	CASSEPGRAAQYF
TRBV24-1	TRBD1	TRBJ1-1	.	TGTGCCACCAGCAGACAGGGAACTGAAGCTTTCTTT	CATSRQGTEAFF
TRBV5-4	.	TRBJ2-7	.	TGTGCCAGTTTCACGACACAGGGCTCCTACGAGCAGTACTTC	CASFTTQGSYEQYF
TRBV12-3/TRBV12-4	.	TRBJ1-2	many	TGTGCCAGCAGCCTTACGCGACACGGCTATGGCTACACCTTC	CASSLTRHGYGYTF
TRBV28	.	TRBJ2-2	.	TGTGCCAGCAGTCAGGGTTCTCTGGACACCGGGGAGCTGTTTTTT	CASSQGSLDTGELFF
TRBV19	TRBD1	TRBJ1-5	.	TGTGCCAGTAGTCGGGACAGGGAACAGCCCCAGCATTTT	CASSRDREQPQHF
TRBV30	.	TRBJ2-3	.	TGTGCCCGGAGACTAGTACCGCAGTATTTT	CARRLVPQYF
TRBV7-3	.	TRBJ2-3	.	TGTGCCAGCAGCTACAGGGTGGCAGATACGCAGTATTTT	CASSYRVADTQYF
TRBV27	.	TRBJ2-7	.	TGTGCCAGCAGTTTAACTACCCGGGGCGAGCAGTACTTC	CASSLTTRGEQYF
TRBV12-3/TRBV12-4	.	TRBJ1-2	.	TGTGCCAGCAGTGTAGGGGGGGGATCCTATGGCTACACCTTC	CASSVGGGSYGYTF
TRBV28	.	TRBJ2-1	.	TGTGCCAGCAGCGTGACCCGGGACACCCGCCCCTACAATGAGCAGTTCTTC	CASSVTRDTRPYNEQFF
TRBV5-4	.	TRBJ2-7	few	TGTGCCAGCAGCGGGGGGGGCGGTGTACCCTACGAGCAGTACTTC	CASSGGGGVPYEQYF
TRBV7-9	TRBD1	TRBJ2-7	.	TGTGCCAGCAGCTTATCCGGCAGGGGGACCGAGCAGTACTTC	CASSLSGRGTEQYF
TRBV5-1	TRBD1	TRBJ1-5	.	TGCGCCAGCAGCCCGGGACAGGGGGGTAGCGGTTACGGTCAGCCCCAGCATTTT	CASSPGQGGSGYGQPQHF
TRBV24-1	TRBD1	TRBJ1-2	many	TGTGCCACCAGTGACTCGGGACAGACCCATGGCTACACCTTC	CATSDSGQTHGYTF
TRBV3-1	.	TRBJ2-3	many	TGTGCCAGCAGCCCGTTGGTCGGTGGGGATACGCAGTATTTT	CASSPLVGGDTQYF
TRBV7-2	TRBD2	TRBJ2-1	.	TGTGCCAGCAGCTTAGTACTAGCGGGGGGAACCTACAATGAGCAGTTCTTC	CASSLVLAGGTYNEQFF
TRBV5-1	.	TRBJ1-1	many	TGCGCCAGCAGCTTGGCCGCCGAGAACACTGAAGCTTTCTTT	CASSLAAENTEAFF
TRBV2	.	TRBJ2-7	few	TGTGCCAGCACCCTGCTAATTTACGAGCAGTACTTC	CASTLLIYEQYF
TRBV15	TRBD1	TRBJ1-2	many	TGTGCCACCGCGCAGGGGGAGGGCTACACCTTC	CATAQGEGYTF
TRBV28	.	TRBJ1-1	many	TGTGCCAGCAGTTTAGGGGGGCTCATGAACACTGAAGCTTTCTTT	CASSLGGLMNTEAFF
TRBV28	TRBD1	TRBJ1-3	many	TGTGCCAGCAGCCCGGGACAGGGTTACGGAAACACCATATATTTT	CASSPGQGYGNTIYF
TRBV10-3	TRBD1	TRBJ1-2	few	TGTGCCATTAACCCAGGGGGTGCTAACTATGGCTACACCTTC	CAINPGGANYGYTF
TRBV6-2/TRBV6-3	TRBD1	TRBJ1-1	few	TGTGCCAGCAGAGAGGGACAGGGGTTCATGAACACTGAAGCTTTCTTT	CASREGQGFMNTEAFF
TRBV24-1	.	TRBJ2-3	few	TGTGCCACCAGTGATGTCGGTCGGGCAGATACGCAGTATTTT	CATSDVGRADTQYF
TRBV20-1	TRBD2	TRBJ2-7	.	TGCAGTGCAGACCGTTGGGCTAGCGGGAGTGCCGAGCAGTACTTC	CSADRWASGSAEQYF
TRBV18	TRBD2	TRBJ2-5	.	TGTGCCAGCTCACCTGGAGCGGGGGGCACTGGAGAGACCCAGTACTTC	CASSPGAGGTGETQYF
TRBV28	.	TRBJ2-3	.	TGTGCCAGCAGTTCGGGGGGCGGTGTAGATACGCAGTATTTT	CASSSGGGVDTQYF
TRBV24-1	.	TRBJ1-2	few	TGTGCCACCACAGGTCCGGCCAGGAAAGAGGAGTGGGGCTACACCTTC	CATTGPARKEEWGYTF
TRBV20-1	.	TRBJ2-4	few	TGCAGTGCGCGACCCAGCCTAGCCAAAAACATTCAGTACTTC	CSARPSLAKNIQYF
TRBV13	.	TRBJ2-3	many	TGTGCCAGCAGCTTAGTCATGCAACCGGGCACAGATACGCAGTATTTT	CASSLVMQPGTDTQYF
TRBV28	.	TRBJ1-2	few	TGTGCCAGCAGTTTTTGGGCGGCGGGACACCCTAACTATGGCTACACCTTC	CASSFWAAGHPNYGYTF
TRBV12-3/TRBV12-4	.	TRBJ2-3	few	TGTGCCAGCACCTCGGAAGGGAGCACAGATACGCAGTATTTT	CASTSEGSTDTQYF
TRBV29-1	TRBD2	TRBJ2-3	many	TGCAGCGTTGAAGTAATAGCGGGGGAGCGGACAGATACGCAGTATTTT	CSVEVIAGERTDTQYF
TRBV20-1	.	TRBJ2-7	.	TGCAGTGCTAGTAAACAGGGTGACCTTTTGGAGCAGTACTTC	CSASKQGDLLEQYF
TRBV27	TRBD1	TRBJ1-1	many	TGTGCCAGCAGTTTGAGGTTCGGACAGGTCGCTGAAGCTTTCTTT	CASSLRFGQVAEAFF
TRBV7-3	.	TRBJ2-2	.	TGTGCCAGCACCTCCGGGCCTATAACCGGGGAGCTGTTTTTT	CASTSGPITGELFF
TRBV12-3/TRBV12-4	.	TRBJ2-1	many	TGTGCCAGCAGGGTTGAGAGCTGGGATGAGCAGTTCTTC	CASRVESWDEQFF
TRBV30	TRBD1	TRBJ1-2	.	TGTGCCTGGGGGACAGGCCGGCGTGGCTACACCTTC	CAWGTGRRGYTF
TRBV3-1	.	TRBJ1-3	many	TGTGCCAGCAGCCGACGGGCCATAGGAAACACCATATATTTT	CASSRRAIGNTIYF
TRBV6-1	.	TRBJ1-5	few	TGTGCCAGCAGCGACCCGGGGCGCAATCAGCCCCAGCATTTT	CASSDPGRNQPQHF
TRBV10-3	.	TRBJ2-5	.	TGTGCCATCAGTGAAACGGGTGCGCGGAAAGAGACCCAGTACTTC	CAISETGARKETQYF
TRBV18	.	TRBJ1-2	many	TGTGCCAGCTCCCCCGCCAGTAACTATGGCTACACCTTC	CASSPASNYGYTF
TRBV6-2/TRBV6-3	.	TRBJ2-1	.	TGTGCCAGCAGTTACAGCCAGGGAGTATACAATGAGCAGTTCTTC	CASSYSQGVYNEQFF
TRBV3-1	TRBD2	TRBJ2-5	.	TGTGCCAGCAGCCTTAGCGGGAGAATGGAAGAGACCCAGTACTTC	CASSLSGRMEETQYF
TRBV7-9	TRBD1	TRBJ2-3	few	TGTGCCAGCAGCCCTCGCCGGGACAGGGGGTATGATACGCAGTATTTT	CASSPRRDRGYDTQYF
TRBV28	.	TRBJ2-5	few	TGTGCCAGCAGTCTCCGGGACCGAGTGATGACCCAGTACTTC	CASSLRDRVMTQYF
TRBV2	TRBD2	TRBJ2-5	.	TGTGCCAGCAGAGTTTTAGGTAGCGGGAGGGTTCAGAAAGAGACCCAGTACTTC	CASRVLGSGRVQKETQYF
TRBV30	TRBD2	TRBJ2-5	many	TGTGCCTGGAGTCGAGGACTAGCGGGGGCGGGAGAGACCCAGTACTTC	CAWSRGLAGAGETQYF
TRBV11-2	TRBD2	TRBJ2-1	many	TGTGCCAGCAGCTCCCAAGGAAGGACTAGCGGGGGAAGGGGATCCTACAATGAGCAGTTCTTC	CASSSQGRTSGGRGSYNEQFF
TRBV27	.	TRBJ1-6	many	TGTGCCAGCGGGGGGTGGGCCGGTCGGCGGTCACCCCTCCACTTT	CASGGWAGRRSPLHF
TRBV19	TRBD1	TRBJ1-5	few	TGTGCCAGTAGTTCTCCTCCCGGGACAGGGGGAGGAGGCAATCAGCCCCAGCATTTT	CASSSPPGTGGGGNQPQHF